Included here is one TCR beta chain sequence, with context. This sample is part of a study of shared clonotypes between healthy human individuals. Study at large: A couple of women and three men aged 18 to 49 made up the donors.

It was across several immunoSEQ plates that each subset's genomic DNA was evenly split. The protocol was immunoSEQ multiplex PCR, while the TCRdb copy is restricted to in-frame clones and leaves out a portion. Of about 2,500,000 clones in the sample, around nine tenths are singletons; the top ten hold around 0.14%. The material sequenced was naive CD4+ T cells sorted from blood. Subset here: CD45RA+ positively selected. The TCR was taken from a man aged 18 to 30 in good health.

This CDR3 is CASSPPQRGAYEQYF. The CDR3 DNA reads TGTGCCAGCTCACCACCACAGCGGGGTGCCTACGAGCAGTACTTC. V and J are TRBV18 and TRBJ2-7; 7 nucleotides match TRBD2. V gave up 0 bases and J gave up 2 bases; unmatched junction bases: 4. The CDR3 is 15 amino acids. From germline, CDR1 is KGHSH and CDR2 LQKENI. Full variable domain (outside the CDR3, taken from reference TRBV18 and TRBJ2-7): NAGVMQNPRHLVRRRGQEARLRCSPMKGHSHVYWYRQLPEEGLKFMVYLQKENIIDESGMPKERFSAEFPKEGPSILRIQQVVRGDSAAYFCASSPPQRGAYEQYFGPGTRLTVT.